These 11 T cell receptor beta chains share one sample of origin, sequenced in a study of chemoradiotherapy in HPV16-positive cancers. Produced via immunoSEQ multiplex PCR; TCRdb's table is partial and in-frame only. This table has about 5,400 clones, approximately 71% appearing once. The sequencing here drew on tumor tissue, taken from a patient who underwent chemoradiotherapy. The origin of the receptors is a human donor with HPV-associated anogenital cancer.

The chain employs TRBV5-1 and TRBJ2-7; perhaps TRBD2 as D (5 bases). The CDR3 is 16 residues long. The V end lost 3 bases, the J end lost 4 bases, and 20 bases lay between the germline ends. CDR1 and CDR2 (germline): SGHRS, YFSETQ. The CDR3 region has the DNA TGCGCCAGCAGCTATGGTGACCGGGGTGAAGGGTACGAGCAGTACTTC. This sequence encodes CASSYGDRGEGYEQYF.

The chain links TRBV28 to TRBJ1-1; a weak D match, TRBD1 (5 bases). Trimming took off 4 bases at V and 6 bases at J, with 12 bases between the two ends. Germline V gene lookup returns CDR1 MDHEN and CDR2 SYDVKM. The CDR3 spans 13 residues. This CDR3 reads CASSWGTGSEAFF. CDR3 sequence (DNA): TGTGCCAGCAGTTGGGGGACGGGGTCTGAAGCTTTCTTT.

The V gene is TRBV7-2, the J gene TRBJ2-7, with D perhaps TRBD2 (5 bases). Trimming pared 6 bases from V and 3 bases from J, leaving 18 bases between. In germline, CDR1 is SGHTA, CDR2 FQGNSA. This CDR3 has 15 amino acids. The CDR3 sequence: CASSSQTTGIYEQYF. The CDR3 coding sequence is TGTGCCAGCAGTTCTCAAACCACGGGGATCTACGAGCAGTACTTC.

The chain has TRBV7-9 and TRBJ2-1; D gene ambiguous. CDR1 SEHNR and CDR2 FQNEAQ come from the germline V gene (reference sequence). V was cut by 2 bases and J by 4 bases, with 9 bases left in between. The CDR3 has 14 residues. CDR3 protein: CASSLSGPYNEQFF. CDR3 nucleotide sequence: TGTGCCAGCAGCTTATCTGGCCCATACAATGAGCAGTTCTTC.

The chain links TRBV5-1 to TRBJ2-3, with 14 bases matching TRBD2. Germline CDR1 SGHRS, CDR2 YFSETQ. There are 17 residues in the CDR3. V shed 3 bases and J 3 bases; nucleotides not matched to a gene: 6. CDR3 in amino acids: CASSWGLAGDQTDTQYF. The CDR3 DNA follows: TGCGCCAGCAGCTGGGGACTAGCGGGAGATCAGACAGATACGCAGTATTTT.

This clone has only a few counts. V usage is TRBV13 and J usage is TRBJ1-2; 7 nucleotides align to TRBD1. The V gene end was trimmed by 5 bases and the J gene end by 5 bases; junction bases not matched to a gene: 14. The CDR3 is 16 residues long. Germline V gives CDR1 PRHDT, CDR2 FYEKMQ (reference sequence). The CDR3 here is CASSPDRVREGYGYTF. CDR3 coding DNA: TGTGCCAGCAGCCCAGACAGGGTGAGAGAAGGGTATGGCTACACCTTC. The full variable domain, its missing parts supplied by reference TRBV13 and TRBJ1-2, is AAGVIQSPRHLIKEKRETATLKCYPIPRHDTVYWYQQGPGQDPQFLISFYEKMQSDKGSIPDRFSAQQFSDYHSELNMSSLELGDSALYFCASSPDRVREGYGYTFGSGTRLTVV.

The J gene is TRBJ2-1, the V gene TRBV6-5, with D tentatively TRBD1 or TRBD2 (5 bases each). Trimming left V 0 bases short and J 6 bases short, with 15 bases between. Germline loops: CDR1 MNHEY, CDR2 SVGAGI. CDR3 length: 16 amino acids. CDR3 amino acids: CASSYSIAGTFNEQFF. The CDR3 DNA follows: TGTGCCAGCAGTTACTCGATTGCAGGGACCTTCAATGAGCAGTTCTTC.

J is TRBJ1-1 and V is TRBV28; the D gene is possibly TRBD1 (5 bases). The CDR3 is 14 residues long. The germline CDR1 and CDR2 sequences are MDHEN and SYDVKM. V gave up 6 bases and J gave up 8 bases, with 19 bases separating them. The CDR3 region is CASSRPGQGPEAFF. The CDR3 DNA sequence: TGTGCCAGCAGCCGACCGGGGCAGGGCCCCGAAGCTTTCTTT.

The rearrangement joins TRBV6-1 to TRBJ1-2; the D is unclear. V was cut by 3 bases and J by 4 bases, with 12 bases left in between. The CDR3 runs to 14 residues. The germline V gene encodes CDR1 MNHNS and CDR2 SASEGT. CDR3 nucleotides: TGTGCCAGCAGTGATGCCAGCCCCCCCTATGGCTACACCTTC. Encoded protein: CASSDASPPYGYTF.

This chain connects TRBV2 to TRBJ1-2, with 9 bases lining up with TRBD1. The germline V gene encodes CDR1 SNHLY and CDR2 FYNNEI. The CDR3 is 15 residues long. With V trimmed by 5 bases and J by 8 bases, 12 bases remained unmatched. The CDR3 loop is CASSRTGAGLGGYTF. The CDR3, as DNA: TGTGCCAGCAGTAGGACAGGGGCCGGGTTAGGAGGCTACACCTTC.

The J gene is TRBJ1-2, the V gene TRBV11-1; D uncertain. Germline V gives CDR1 SGHAT, CDR2 FQDESV (reference sequence). V lost 5 bases, J lost 5 bases, and 12 bases lay in between. This CDR3 has 13 amino acids. Here the CDR3 reads CASSMNRDYGYTF. In nucleotides, the CDR3 is TGTGCCAGCAGCATGAACCGGGATTATGGCTACACCTTC.